Given below is one T cell receptor beta chain in context. A junction end diverges from the germline sequence, so it may reflect a read error. Per the study methods: Reference gene primers were amplified, and this amplification served to estimate nucleated cell counts. Assay: immunoSEQ multiplex PCR; the TCRdb copy retains only in-frame clones and omits some. V, J and clone size are those of that table, while D and trimming were read from the DNA. The sample gives a few hundred thousand clones, around 85% of which show up once; 3.5% to 5.5% is in the top ten. This sample stems from a study of blood T cell repertoires in COVID-19. Germline CDR1 reads ENHRY; CDR2 reads SYGVKD. This CDR3 region has 13 residues.

Sequences were obtained from PBMCs or T cells enriched from blood (not recorded which). The rearrangement uses TRBV10-3 and TRBJ1-5, with TRBD1 matching over 11 bases. The clonotype was recovered from a woman younger than 45 who had recovered from COVID-19. As DNA, the CDR3 is TGTGCCATCGGCCGGACAGGGGGCCAGCTCCAGCATTTT. It codes for CAIGRTGGQLQHF.